The clone carrying this TCR beta chain was counted ten times or more. Its antigen remains unidentified. TCRdb fed the reads into MiXCR, producing one record per CDR3 protein. The sample yields hundreds of thousands of distinct CDR3 sequences, roughly 12% seen once. Germline V gene data show CDR1 as SGHVS and CDR2 as FNYEAQ. J was trimmed by 9 bases and V by 3 bases; bases with no gene match: 12. The CDR3 covers 16 residues. The data derive from a study of T cell repertoires in cytomegalovirus infection. Study observations and caveats: Dominant in the ex vivo response were TCR beta clonotypes restricted by HLA-C and specific for CMV.

Sample: PBMCs. This TCR came from a human donor in good health (CMV status not recorded). Some clones in this sample may be carry-over from other donors' samples. The chain is built from TRBV7-6 and TRBJ2-2; 8 positions agree with TRBD2. The CDR3 sequence: CASSFLLGGETRELFF. CDR3 nucleotides: TGTGCCAGCAGCTTTCTCCTCGGGGGGGAGACCAGGGAGCTGTTTTTT.